This T cell receptor beta chain stems from a study of blood T cell repertoires in COVID-19. Study in general: Acute and convalescent COVID-19 samples came from the United States, Italy and Spain.

V lost 6 bases and J lost 14, with 24 bases in between. The CDR3 spans 15 residues. Germline CDR1 reads SGDLS; CDR2 reads YYNGEE. The study drew participants aged about 18 to 89 years from approximately 25 US areas. Method: immunoSEQ multiplex PCR; TCRdb's copy keeps in-frame clones and lacks some. The table has about 400,000 clones, around 90% seen once; the top ten hold almost 2%. The rearrangement uses TRBV9 and TRBJ1-6; a possible D gene is TRBD1 (6 bases). Sequences were obtained from PBMCs or T cells enriched from blood (not recorded which). The receptor comes from a woman between 18 and 30 years old with acute COVID-19. CDR3 region: CASKSGGGPLGALHF. CDR3 DNA sequence: TGTGCCAGCAAAAGCGGGGGGGGCCCTTTAGGAGCCCTCCACTTT. The entire variable domain, with the rest obtained from reference TRBV9 and TRBJ1-6, is as follows: DSGVTQTPKHLITATGQRVTLRCSPRSGDLSVYWYQQSLDQGLQFLIQYYNGEERAKGNILERFSAQQFPDLHSELNLSSLELGDSALYFCASKSGGGPLGALHFGNGTRLTVT.